Below, one TCR beta chain is given with its context. V lost 7 bases and J lost 6; bases outside the gene matches: 7. The CDR3 contains 13 residues. The sample is drawn from a study of blood T cell repertoires in COVID-19. Overall study: Samples representing acute and convalescent COVID-19 were sourced from the United States, Italy and Spain. PBMCs, B-cell-depleted T cells, or T cells were the source of the cDNA or gDNA that made up the material.

This table comes from immunoSEQ multiplex PCR, and its TCRdb copy is limited to in-frame clones, with some not included. The repertoire has some 290,000 clones, about 76% of them found once; the top ten carry 2.5% to 3.5%. The rearrangement uses TRBV12-3 or TRBV12-4 and TRBJ1-1, with 8 bases that match TRBD1. The TCR originated in a woman aged 55-69 years with active or convalescent COVID-19. The sample taken for sequencing was peripheral blood. The DNA for the CDR3 is TGTGCCAGCAAGATCGACAGGGGCTCTGAAGCTTTCTTT. This encodes CASKIDRGSEAFF.